The sequence of this T cell receptor beta chain was determined in a study of CD8+ T cells in alopecia areata. The wider study: Severity of treated patients was scored by affected scalp percentage.

cDNA reverse transcribed from extracted RNA served as the sequencing template. Sequencing was performed with immunoSEQ multiplex PCR; in TCRdb, only in-frame clones are kept and a portion is missing. This table has some 150,000 clones, approximately 52% appearing once. The CDR3 consists of 12 residues. Germline V gives CDR1 MNHEY, CDR2 SVGAGI. V lost 0 bases to trimming and J lost 12 bases, with 11 bases between them. Treatment indicated: oral pan-JAK inhibitor, 5-10 mg twice daily. The sorting of PBMCs gave CD4+ and CD8+ T cells. This receptor was obtained from a human donor with alopecia areata. Sequencing used CD4+ T cells sorted from blood, obtained at approximately week 56, from a patient treated with tofacitinib. The chain is built from TRBV6-5 and TRBJ1-2; no firm D call. In DNA, the CDR3 is TGTGCCAGCAGTTACTCGAAAGGCCTTCACACCTTC. Protein: CASSYSKGLHTF.